This TCR beta chain was identified during a study of early T cells in non-severe SARS-CoV-2 infection. Regarding the study as a whole: VDJdb matching skewed toward anti-spike CD8 responses, missing private and CD4 specificities.

In regard to this clonotype: Its matching antigen is unknown.

TCRdb used MiXCR to reprocess the 5' RACE reads, holding one entry per CDR3 protein. Among roughly 43,000 distinct CDR3 sequences, 5% to 6% were seen once, and the ten largest hold approximately 5.1%. Trimming stripped 2 bases from V and 5 bases from J, with 15 bases between. Germline values: CDR1 SGHTA, CDR2 FQGTGA. The CDR3 consists of 15 residues. The chain joins TRBV7-3 to TRBJ2-5; maybe TRBD2 (5 bases). The clonotype was recovered from an adult who was a healthcare worker with PCR-confirmed SARS-CoV-2 infection or an uninfected control (not recorded which). Sequenced material: whole blood, taken at baseline. In DNA, the CDR3 is TGTGCCAGCAGCTTAGGGCCCAGCGGCGGGGAGACCCAGTACTTC. Its protein is CASSLGPSGGETQYF.